This T cell receptor (beta chain) was identified during a study of siplizumab effects on memory and regulatory T cells. Overall study findings and caveats: Proliferating Tregs in siplizumab cultures were never verified as suppressive. Siplizumab significantly brought down the alloreactive sequences that trace back to unstimulated CD4+ memory cells. Alloreactive CD4+ clones that could be mapped were on average about 71% Treg-derived with siplizumab, against over 25% in controls.

For every sample, about 10^5 TCR templates were assayed. Only in-frame clones appear in the TCRdb table, and some are missing; sequencing was by immunoSEQ multiplex PCR. The sample consists of about 110,000 clones, 80% to 95% of them appearing once. About this clone: Antigen: not known.

The specimen was CD4+ T cells sorted from blood. The TCR was taken from a human donor in good health.

Here the CDR3 reads CASSRGGNEQFF. For the CDR3, the DNA is TGTGCCAGCAGCCGGGGAGGTAATGAGCAGTTCTTC. The V call is TRBV6-5, the J call TRBJ2-1; TRBD2 is a possible D gene (6 bases). This CDR3 spans 12 amino acids. Germline V gives CDR1 MNHEY, CDR2 SVGAGI. Trimming shortened V by 6 bases and J by 7 bases, and 10 bases separated the two germline ends.